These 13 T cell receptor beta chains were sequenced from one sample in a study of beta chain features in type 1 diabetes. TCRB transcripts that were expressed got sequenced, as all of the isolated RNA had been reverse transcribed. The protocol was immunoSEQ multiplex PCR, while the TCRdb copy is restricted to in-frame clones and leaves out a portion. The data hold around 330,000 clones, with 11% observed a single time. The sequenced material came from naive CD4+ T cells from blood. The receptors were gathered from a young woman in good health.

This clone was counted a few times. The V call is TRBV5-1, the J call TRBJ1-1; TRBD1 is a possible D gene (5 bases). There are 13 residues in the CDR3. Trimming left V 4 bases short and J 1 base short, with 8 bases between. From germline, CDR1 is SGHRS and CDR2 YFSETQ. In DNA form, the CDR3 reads TGCGCCAGCAGCACGGACACGAACACTGAAGCTTTCTTT. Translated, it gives CASSTDTNTEAFF.

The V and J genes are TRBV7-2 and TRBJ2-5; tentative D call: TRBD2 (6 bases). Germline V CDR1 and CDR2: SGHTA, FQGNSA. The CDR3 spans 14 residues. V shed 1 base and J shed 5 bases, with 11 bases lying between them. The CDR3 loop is CASSLGRERETQYF. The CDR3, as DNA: TGTGCCAGCAGCTTAGGACGGGAGCGGGAGACCCAGTACTTC.

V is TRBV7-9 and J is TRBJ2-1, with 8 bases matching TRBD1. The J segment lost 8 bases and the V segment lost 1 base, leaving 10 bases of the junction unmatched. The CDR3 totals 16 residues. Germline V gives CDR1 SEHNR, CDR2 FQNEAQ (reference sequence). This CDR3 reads CASSLGGQGALDEQFF. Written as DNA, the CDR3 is TGTGCCAGCAGCTTAGGAGGGCAGGGGGCCTTAGATGAGCAGTTCTTC. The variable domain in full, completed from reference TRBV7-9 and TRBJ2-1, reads DTGVSQNPRHKITKRGQNVTFRCDPISEHNRLYWYRQTLGQGPEFLTYFQNEAQLEKSRLLSDRFSAERPKGSFSTLEIQRTEQGDSAMYLCASSLGGQGALDEQFFGPGTRLTVL.

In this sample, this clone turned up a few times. The CDR3 DNA is TGCAGCGTTGTGGGCGGGGGCGGGATGTACAATGAGCAGTTCTTC. It yields the protein CSVVGGGGMYNEQFF. This chain uses TRBV29-1 with TRBJ2-1; TRBD2 is a possible D gene (7 bases). The CDR3 length is 15 residues. The V end was cut by 4 bases, the J end by 4 bases, with 17 bases between. Germline CDR1 SQVTM, CDR2 ANQGSEA.

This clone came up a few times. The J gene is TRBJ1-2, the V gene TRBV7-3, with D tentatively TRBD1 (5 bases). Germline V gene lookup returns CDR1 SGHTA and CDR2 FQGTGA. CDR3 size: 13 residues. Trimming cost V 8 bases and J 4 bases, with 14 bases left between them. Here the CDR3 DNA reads TGTGCCAGCGGAGGGGACCAAGGCTATGGCTACACCTTC. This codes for CASGGDQGYGYTF.

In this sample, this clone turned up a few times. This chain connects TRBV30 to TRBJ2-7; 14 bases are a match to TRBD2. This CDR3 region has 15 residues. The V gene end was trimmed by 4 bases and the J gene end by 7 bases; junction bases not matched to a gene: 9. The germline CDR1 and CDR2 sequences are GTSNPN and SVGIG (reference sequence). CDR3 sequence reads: CAWIPGLAGAGEQYF. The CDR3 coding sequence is TGTGCCTGGATACCGGGACTAGCGGGAGCTGGTGAGCAGTACTTC.

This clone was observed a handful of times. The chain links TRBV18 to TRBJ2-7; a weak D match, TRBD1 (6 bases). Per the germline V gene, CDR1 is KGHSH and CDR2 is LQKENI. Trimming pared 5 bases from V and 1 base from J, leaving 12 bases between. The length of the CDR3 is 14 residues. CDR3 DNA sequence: TGTGCCAGCTCAGAGCAGGGGCTATCCTACGAGCAGTACTTC. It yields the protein CASSEQGLSYEQYF.

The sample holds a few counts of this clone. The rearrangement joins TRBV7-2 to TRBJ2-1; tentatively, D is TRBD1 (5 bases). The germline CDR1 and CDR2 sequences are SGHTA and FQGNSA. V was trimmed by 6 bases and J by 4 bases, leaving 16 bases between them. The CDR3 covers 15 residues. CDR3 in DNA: TGTGCCAGCAGTTCCCAGGGTTTCGTGTACAATGAGCAGTTCTTC. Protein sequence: CASSSQGFVYNEQFF.

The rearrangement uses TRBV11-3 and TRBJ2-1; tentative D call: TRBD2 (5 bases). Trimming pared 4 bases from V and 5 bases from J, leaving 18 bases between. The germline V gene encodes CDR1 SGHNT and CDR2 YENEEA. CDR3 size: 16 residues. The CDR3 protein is CASSSIRGGEHNEQFF. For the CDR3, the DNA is TGTGCCAGCAGCTCTATCCGAGGAGGAGAGCACAATGAGCAGTTCTTC.

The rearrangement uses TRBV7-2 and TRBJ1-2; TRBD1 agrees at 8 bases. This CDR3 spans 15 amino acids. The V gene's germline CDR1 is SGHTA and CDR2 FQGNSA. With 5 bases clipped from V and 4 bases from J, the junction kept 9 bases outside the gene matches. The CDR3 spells CASSPRDRPSYGYTF. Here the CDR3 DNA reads TGTGCCAGCAGCCCAAGGGACAGGCCTTCCTATGGCTACACCTTC.

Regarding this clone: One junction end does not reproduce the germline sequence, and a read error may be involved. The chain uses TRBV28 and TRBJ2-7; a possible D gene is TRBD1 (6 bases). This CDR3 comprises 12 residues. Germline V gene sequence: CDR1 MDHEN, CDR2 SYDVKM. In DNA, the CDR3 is TGTGCCAGCAGGTACAGGGATTACGCGCAGTACTTC. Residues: CASRYRDYAQYF.

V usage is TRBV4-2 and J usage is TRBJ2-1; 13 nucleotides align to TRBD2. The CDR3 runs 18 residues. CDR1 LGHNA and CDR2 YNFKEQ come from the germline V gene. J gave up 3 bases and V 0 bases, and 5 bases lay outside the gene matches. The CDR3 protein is CASSQEGGLAGVYNEQFF. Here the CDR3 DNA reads TGTGCCAGCAGCCAAGAAGGAGGACTAGCGGGAGTCTACAATGAGCAGTTCTTC.

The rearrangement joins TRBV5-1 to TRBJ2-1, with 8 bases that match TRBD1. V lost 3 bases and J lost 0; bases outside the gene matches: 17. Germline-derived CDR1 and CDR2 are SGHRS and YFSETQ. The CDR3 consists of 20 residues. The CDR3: CASSSPPGTGGTSSYNEQFF. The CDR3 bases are TGCGCCAGCAGCTCACCACCCGGGACAGGTGGGACCAGCTCCTACAATGAGCAGTTCTTC.